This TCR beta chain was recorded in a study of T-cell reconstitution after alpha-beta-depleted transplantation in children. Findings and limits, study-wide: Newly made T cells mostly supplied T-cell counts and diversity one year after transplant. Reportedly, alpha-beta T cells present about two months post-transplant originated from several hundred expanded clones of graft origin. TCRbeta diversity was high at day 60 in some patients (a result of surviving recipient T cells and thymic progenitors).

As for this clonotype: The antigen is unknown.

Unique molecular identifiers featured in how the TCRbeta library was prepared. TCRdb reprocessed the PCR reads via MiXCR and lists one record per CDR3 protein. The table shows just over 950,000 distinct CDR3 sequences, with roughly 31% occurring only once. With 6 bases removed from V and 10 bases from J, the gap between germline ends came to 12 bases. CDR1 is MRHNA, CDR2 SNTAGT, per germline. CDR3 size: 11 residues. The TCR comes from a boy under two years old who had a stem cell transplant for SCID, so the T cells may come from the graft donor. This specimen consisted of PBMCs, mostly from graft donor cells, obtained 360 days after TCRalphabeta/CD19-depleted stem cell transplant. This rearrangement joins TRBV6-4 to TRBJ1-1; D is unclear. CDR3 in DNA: TGTGCCAGCAGCTCCCCAGTGGGAGCTTTCTTT. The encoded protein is CASSSPVGAFF.